This section outlines one T cell receptor beta chain sequence together with its context. Per the original methods: Reference gene primer amplification in the assay estimated nucleated cell counts. Measured with immunoSEQ multiplex PCR; TCRdb has only the in-frame clones, and not every one. V, J and clone size reflect that table, while D and trimming were determined from the DNA. Among over 150,000 clones listed, 85% were seen once. After removal of 5 bases from V and 0 bases from J, the junction contained 9 bases not matched to a gene. Germline assignment: CDR1 LNHDA and CDR2 SQIVND (reference sequence). The CDR3 has 17 residues. This entry is derived from a study of blood T cell repertoires in COVID-19. Whole-study context: The United States, Italy and Spain were the sources of the acute and convalescent COVID-19 samples. T cells, B-cell-depleted T cells, or PBMCs supplied cDNA or gDNA.

The sample consisted of peripheral blood. The rearrangement joins TRBV19 to TRBJ1-1, with TRBD1 matching over 10 bases. This TCR was sampled from a middle-aged man with acute or convalescent COVID-19. CDR3 sequence (DNA): TGTGCCAGTAGTGTCCGGGACAGGGGATTTATGAACACTGAAGCTTTCTTT. This encodes CASSVRDRGFMNTEAFF.